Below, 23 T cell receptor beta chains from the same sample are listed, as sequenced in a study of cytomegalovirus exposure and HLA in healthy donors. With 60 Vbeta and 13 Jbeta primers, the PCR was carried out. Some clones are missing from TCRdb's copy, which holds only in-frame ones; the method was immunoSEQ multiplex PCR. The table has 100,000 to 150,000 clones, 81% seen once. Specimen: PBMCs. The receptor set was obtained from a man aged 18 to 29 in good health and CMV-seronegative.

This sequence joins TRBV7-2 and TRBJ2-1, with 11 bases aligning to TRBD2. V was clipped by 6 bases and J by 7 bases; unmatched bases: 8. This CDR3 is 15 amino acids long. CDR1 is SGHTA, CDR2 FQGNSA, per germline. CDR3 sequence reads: CASRVSGGVGNEQFF. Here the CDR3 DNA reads TGTGCCAGCAGAGTTAGCGGGGGGGTTGGAAATGAGCAGTTCTTC.

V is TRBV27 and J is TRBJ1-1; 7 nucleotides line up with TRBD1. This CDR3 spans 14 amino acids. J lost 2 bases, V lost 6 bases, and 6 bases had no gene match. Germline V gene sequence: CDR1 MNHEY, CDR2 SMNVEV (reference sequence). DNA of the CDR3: TGTGCCAGCAGATTAACAGGGGTAAACACTGAAGCTTTCTTT. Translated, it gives CASRLTGVNTEAFF.

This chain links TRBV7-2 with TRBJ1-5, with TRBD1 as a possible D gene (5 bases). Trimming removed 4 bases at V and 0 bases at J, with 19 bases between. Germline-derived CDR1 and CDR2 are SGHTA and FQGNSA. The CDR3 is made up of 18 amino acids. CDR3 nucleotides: TGTGCCAGCAGCTCAAGTCGGGCAGGGCTTTATAGCAATCAGCCCCAGCATTTT. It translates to CASSSSRAGLYSNQPQHF.

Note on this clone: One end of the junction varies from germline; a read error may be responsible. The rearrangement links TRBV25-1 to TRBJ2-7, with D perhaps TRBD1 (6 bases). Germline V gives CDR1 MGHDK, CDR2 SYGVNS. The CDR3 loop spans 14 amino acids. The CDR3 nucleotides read TGTGCCAGCAGTGAAACCGGGACACTGTACGCGCAGTACTTC. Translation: CASSETGTLYAQYF.

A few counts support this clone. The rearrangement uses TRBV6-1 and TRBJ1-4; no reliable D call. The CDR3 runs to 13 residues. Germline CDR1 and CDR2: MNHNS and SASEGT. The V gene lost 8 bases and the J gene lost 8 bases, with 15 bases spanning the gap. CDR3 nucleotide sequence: TGTGCCAGCCGGTCCTTGGTTGAGGAAAAACTGTTTTTT. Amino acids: CASRSLVEEKLFF.

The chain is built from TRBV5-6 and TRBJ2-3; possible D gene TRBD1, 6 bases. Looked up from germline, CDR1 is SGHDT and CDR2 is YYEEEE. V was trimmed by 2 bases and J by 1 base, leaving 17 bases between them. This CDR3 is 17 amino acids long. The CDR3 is CASSFLGPKGGTDTQYF. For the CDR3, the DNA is TGTGCCAGCAGCTTTCTGGGGCCGAAGGGGGGCACAGATACGCAGTATTTT.

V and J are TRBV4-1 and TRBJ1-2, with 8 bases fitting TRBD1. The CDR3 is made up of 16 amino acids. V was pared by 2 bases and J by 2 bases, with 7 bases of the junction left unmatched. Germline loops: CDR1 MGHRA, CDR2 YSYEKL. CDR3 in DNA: TGCGCCAGCAGCCAACCACGGACAGGGAGAAACTATGGCTACACCTTC. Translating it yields CASSQPRTGRNYGYTF.

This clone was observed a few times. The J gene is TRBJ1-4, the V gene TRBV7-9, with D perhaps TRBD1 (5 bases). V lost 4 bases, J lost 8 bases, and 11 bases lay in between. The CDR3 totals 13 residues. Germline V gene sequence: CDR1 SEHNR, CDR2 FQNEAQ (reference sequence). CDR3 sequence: CASSSGGIEKLFF. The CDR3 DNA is TGTGCCAGCAGCTCCGGGGGTATCGAAAAACTGTTTTTT.

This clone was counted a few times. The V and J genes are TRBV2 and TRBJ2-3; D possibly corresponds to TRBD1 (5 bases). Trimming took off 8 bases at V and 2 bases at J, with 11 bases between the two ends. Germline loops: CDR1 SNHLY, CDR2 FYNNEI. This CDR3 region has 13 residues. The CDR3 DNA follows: TGTGCCAGCTGGGGCATATACACAGATACGCAGTATTTT. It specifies CASWGIYTDTQYF.

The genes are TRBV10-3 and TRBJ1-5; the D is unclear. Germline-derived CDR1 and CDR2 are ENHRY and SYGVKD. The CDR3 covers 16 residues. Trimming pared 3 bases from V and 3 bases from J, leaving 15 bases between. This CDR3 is CAISDSGPADNQPQHF. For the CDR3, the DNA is TGTGCCATCAGTGACAGCGGGCCAGCTGACAATCAGCCCCAGCATTTT.

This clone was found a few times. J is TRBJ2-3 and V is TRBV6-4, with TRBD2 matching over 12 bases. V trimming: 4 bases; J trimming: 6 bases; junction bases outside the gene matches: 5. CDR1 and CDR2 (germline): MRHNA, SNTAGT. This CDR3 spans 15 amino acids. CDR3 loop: CASSATSGGSDTQYF. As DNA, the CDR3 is TGTGCCAGCAGTGCGACTAGCGGGGGTAGTGATACGCAGTATTTT.

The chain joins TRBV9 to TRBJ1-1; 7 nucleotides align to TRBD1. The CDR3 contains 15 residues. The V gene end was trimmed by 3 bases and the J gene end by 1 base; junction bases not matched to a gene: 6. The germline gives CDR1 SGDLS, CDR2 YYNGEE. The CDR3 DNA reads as TGTGCCAGCAGCGCTGAAGGGGGCTGGAACACTGAAGCTTTCTTT. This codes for CASSAEGGWNTEAFF.

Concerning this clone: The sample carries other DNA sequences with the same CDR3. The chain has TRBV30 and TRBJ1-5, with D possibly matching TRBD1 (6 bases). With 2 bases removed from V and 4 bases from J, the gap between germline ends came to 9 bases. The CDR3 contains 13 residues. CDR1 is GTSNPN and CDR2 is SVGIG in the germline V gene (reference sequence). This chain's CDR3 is CAWSPQGNQPQHF. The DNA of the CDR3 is TGTGCCTGGAGTCCACAGGGTAATCAGCCCCAGCATTTT.

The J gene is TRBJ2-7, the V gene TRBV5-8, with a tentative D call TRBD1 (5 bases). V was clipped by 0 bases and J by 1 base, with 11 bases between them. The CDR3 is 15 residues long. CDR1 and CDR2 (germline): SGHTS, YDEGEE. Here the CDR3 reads CASSLGQGLSYEQYF. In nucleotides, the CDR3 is TGTGCCAGCAGCTTGGGGCAGGGTCTTTCCTACGAGCAGTACTTC.

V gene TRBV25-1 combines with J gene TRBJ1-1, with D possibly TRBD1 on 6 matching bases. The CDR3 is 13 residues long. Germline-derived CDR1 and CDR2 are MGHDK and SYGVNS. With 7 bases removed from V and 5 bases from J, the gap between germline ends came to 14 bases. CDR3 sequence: CASTRGSRTEAFF. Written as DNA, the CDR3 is TGTGCCAGCACCAGGGGTTCGCGGACTGAAGCTTTCTTT. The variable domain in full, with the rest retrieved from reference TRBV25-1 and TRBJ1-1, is EADIYQTPRYLVIGTGKKITLECSQTMGHDKMYWYQQDPGMELHLIHYSYGVNSTEKGDLSSESTVSRIRTEHFPLTLESARPSHTSQYLCASTRGSRTEAFFGQGTRLTVV.

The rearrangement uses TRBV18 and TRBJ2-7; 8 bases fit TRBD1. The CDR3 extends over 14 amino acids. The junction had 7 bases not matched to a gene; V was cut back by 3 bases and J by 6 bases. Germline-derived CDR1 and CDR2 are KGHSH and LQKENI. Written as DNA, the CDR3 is TGTGCCAGCTCACCCACCGGGACAGGCTCCGAGCAGTACTTC. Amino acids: CASSPTGTGSEQYF.

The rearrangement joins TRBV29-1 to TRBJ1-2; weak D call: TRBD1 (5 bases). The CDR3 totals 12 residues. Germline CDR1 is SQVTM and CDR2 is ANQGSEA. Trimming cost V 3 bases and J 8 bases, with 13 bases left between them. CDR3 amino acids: CSVDNWGRGYTF. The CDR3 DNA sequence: TGCAGCGTTGATAATTGGGGCCGGGGCTACACCTTC.

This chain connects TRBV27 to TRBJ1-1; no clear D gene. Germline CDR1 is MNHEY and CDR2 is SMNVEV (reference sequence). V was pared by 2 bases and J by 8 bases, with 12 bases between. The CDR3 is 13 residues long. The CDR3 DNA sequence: TGTGCCAGCAGTTTAAGGTGGGCCAGGGAAGCTTTCTTT. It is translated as CASSLRWAREAFF.

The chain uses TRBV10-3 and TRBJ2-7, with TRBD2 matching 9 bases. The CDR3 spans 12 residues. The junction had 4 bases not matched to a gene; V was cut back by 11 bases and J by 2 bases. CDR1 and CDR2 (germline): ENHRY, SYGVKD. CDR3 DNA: TGTGCCGCGGGGGGGGTGGCCTACGAGCAGTACTTC. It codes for CAAGGVAYEQYF.

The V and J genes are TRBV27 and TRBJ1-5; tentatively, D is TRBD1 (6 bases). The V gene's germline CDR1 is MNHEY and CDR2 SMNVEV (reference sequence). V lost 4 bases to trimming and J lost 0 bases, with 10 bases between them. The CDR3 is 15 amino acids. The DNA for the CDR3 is TGTGCCAGCAGTTCTGGACAGTATAGCAATCAGCCCCAGCATTTT. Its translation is CASSSGQYSNQPQHF.

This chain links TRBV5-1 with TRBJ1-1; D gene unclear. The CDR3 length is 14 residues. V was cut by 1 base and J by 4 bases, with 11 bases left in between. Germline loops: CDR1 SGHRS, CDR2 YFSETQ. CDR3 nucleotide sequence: TGCGCCAGCAGCTTGAGCCGGGGAGGCACTGAAGCTTTCTTT. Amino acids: CASSLSRGGTEAFF.

The CDR3 spells CASSGQGINTEAFF. The CDR3 DNA reads TGTGCCAGCAGTGGACAGGGGATTAACACTGAAGCTTTCTTT. V usage is TRBV9 and J usage is TRBJ1-1; 9 positions match TRBD1. V lost 5 bases to trimming and J lost 2 bases; unmatched junction nucleotides: 4. Germline V gene sequence: CDR1 SGDLS, CDR2 YYNGEE. The CDR3 covers 14 residues.

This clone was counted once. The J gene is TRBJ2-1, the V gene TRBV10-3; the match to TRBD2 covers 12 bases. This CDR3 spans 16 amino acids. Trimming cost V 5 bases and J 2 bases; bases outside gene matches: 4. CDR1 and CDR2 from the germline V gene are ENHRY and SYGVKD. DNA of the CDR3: TGTGCCATCAGTAGACTAGCGGGGGACCCCTACAATGAGCAGTTCTTC. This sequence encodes CAISRLAGDPYNEQFF.